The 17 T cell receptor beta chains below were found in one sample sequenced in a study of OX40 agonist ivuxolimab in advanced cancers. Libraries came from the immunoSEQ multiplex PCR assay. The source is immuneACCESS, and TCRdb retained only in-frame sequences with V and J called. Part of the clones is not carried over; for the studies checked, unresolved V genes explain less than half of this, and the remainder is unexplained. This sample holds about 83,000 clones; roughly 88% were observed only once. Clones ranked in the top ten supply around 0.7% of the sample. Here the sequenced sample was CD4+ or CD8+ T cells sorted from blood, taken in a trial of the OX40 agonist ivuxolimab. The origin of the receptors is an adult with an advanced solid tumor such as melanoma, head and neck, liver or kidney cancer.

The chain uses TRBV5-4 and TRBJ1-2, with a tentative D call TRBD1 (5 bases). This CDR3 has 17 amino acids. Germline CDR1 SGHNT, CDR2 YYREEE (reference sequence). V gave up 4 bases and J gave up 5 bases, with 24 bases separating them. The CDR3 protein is CASSPNPTGLEGYGYTF. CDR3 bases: TGTGCCAGCAGCCCCAACCCAACAGGTCTTGAGGGGTATGGCTACACCTTC.

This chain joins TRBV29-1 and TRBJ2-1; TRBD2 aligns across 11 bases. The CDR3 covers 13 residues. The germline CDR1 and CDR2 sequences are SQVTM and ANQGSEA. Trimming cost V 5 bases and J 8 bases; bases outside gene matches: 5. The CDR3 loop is CSVHTSGRYEQFF. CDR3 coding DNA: TGCAGCGTTCACACTAGCGGGAGATATGAGCAGTTCTTC.

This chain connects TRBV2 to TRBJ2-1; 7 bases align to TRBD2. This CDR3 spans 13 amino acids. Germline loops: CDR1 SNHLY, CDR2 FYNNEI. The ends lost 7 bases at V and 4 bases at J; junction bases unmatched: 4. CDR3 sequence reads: CASKAGVYNEQFF. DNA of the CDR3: TGTGCCAGCAAGGCGGGGGTGTACAATGAGCAGTTCTTC.

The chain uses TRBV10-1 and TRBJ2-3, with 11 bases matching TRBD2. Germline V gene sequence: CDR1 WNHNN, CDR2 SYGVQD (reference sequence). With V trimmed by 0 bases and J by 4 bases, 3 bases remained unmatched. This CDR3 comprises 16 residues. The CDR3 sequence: CASSESLAGGSDTQYF. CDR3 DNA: TGCGCCAGCAGTGAGTCTCTAGCGGGAGGTTCAGATACGCAGTATTTT.

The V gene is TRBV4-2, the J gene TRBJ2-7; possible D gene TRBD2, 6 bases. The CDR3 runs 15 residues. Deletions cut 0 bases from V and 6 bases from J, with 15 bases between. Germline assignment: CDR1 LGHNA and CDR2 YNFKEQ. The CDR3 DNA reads TGTGCCAGCAGCCAAGAGCGGGGTTGGCCGGGCGAGCAGTACTTC. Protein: CASSQERGWPGEQYF.

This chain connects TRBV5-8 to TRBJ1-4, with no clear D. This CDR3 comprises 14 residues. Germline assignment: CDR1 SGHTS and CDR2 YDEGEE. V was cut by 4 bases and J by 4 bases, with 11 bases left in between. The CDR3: CASSPTVVNEKLFF. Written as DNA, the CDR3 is TGTGCCAGCAGCCCTACAGTTGTTAATGAAAAACTGTTTTTT.

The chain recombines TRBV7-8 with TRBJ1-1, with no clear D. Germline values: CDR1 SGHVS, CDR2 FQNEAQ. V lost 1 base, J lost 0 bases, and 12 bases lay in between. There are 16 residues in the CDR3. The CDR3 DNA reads TGTGCCAGCAGCTTAGAAGGTGCCCTCATGAACACTGAAGCTTTCTTT. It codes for CASSLEGALMNTEAFF.

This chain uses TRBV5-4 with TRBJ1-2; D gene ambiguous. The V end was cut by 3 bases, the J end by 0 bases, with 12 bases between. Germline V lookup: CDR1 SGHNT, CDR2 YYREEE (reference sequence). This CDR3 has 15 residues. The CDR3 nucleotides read TGTGCCAGCAGCTCCCCGCCCGGGTCTAACTATGGCTACACCTTC. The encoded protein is CASSSPPGSNYGYTF.

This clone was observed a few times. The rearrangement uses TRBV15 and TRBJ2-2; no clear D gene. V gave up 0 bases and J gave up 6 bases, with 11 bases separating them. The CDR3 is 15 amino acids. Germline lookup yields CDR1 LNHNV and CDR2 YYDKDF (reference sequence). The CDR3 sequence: CATSRDLSTAGELFF. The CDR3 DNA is TGTGCCACCAGCAGAGACCTCTCGACTGCCGGGGAGCTGTTTTTT.

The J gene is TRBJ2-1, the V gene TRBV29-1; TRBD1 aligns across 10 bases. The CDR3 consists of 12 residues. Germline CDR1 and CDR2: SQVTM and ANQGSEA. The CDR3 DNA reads TGCGGCCTAGGACAGGGGGGCAATGAGCAGTTCTTC. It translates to CGLGQGGNEQFF.

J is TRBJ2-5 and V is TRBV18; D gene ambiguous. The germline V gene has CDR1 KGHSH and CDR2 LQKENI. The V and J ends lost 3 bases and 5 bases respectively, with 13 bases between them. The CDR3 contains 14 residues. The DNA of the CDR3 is TGTGCCAGCTCACCGGGGATTTCTGGTGAGACCCAGTACTTC. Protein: CASSPGISGETQYF.

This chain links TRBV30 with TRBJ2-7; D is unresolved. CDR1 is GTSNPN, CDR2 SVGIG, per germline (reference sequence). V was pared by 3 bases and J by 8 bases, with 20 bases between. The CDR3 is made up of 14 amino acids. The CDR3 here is CAWSPGGDALQQYF. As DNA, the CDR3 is TGTGCCTGGAGCCCGGGCGGAGACGCCCTCCAGCAGTACTTC. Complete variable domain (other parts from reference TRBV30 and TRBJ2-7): SQTIHQWPATLVQPVGSPLSLECTVEGTSNPNLYWYRQAAGRGLQLLFYSVGIGQISSEVPQNLSASRPQDRQFILSSKKLLLSDSGFYLCAWSPGGDALQQYFGPGTRLTVT.

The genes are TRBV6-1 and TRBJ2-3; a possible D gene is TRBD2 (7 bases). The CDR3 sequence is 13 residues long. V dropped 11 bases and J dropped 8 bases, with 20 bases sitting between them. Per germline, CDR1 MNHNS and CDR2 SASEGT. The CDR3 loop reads CAGGGVSFGTQYF. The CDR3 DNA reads TGTGCCGGAGGGGGGGTCTCCTTCGGTACGCAGTATTTT.

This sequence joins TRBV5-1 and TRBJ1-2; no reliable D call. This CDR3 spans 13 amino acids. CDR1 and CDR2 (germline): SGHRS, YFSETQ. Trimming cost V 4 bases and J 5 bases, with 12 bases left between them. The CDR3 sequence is CASSLTWEYGYTF. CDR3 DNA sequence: TGCGCCAGCAGCCTGACGTGGGAATATGGCTACACCTTC.

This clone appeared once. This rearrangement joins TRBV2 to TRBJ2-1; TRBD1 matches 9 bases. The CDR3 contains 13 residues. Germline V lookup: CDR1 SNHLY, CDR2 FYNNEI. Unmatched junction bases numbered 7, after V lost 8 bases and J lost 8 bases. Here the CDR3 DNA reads TGTGCCAGCTGGACCGGGACAGGGTATGAGCAGTTCTTC. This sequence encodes CASWTGTGYEQFF. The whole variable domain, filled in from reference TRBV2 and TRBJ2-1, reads EPEVTQTPSHQVTQMGQEVILRCVPISNHLYFYWYRQILGQKVEFLVSFYNNEISEKSEIFDDQFSVERPDGSNFTLKIRSTKLEDSAMYFCASWTGTGYEQFFGPGTRLTVL.

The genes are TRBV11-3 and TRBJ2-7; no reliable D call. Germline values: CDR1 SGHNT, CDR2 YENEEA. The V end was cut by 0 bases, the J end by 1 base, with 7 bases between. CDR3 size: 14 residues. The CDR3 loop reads CASSLDGRSYEQYF. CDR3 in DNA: TGTGCCAGCAGCTTAGACGGGCGGTCCTACGAGCAGTACTTC.

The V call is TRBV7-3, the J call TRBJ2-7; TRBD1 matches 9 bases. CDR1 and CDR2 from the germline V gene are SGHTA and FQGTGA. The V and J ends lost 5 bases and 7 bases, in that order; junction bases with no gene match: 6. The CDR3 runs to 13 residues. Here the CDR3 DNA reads TGTGCCAGCAGCCCCGGGACAGGGCGGGAGCAGTACTTC. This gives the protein CASSPGTGREQYF. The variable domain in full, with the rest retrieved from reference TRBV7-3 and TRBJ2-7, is GAGVSQTPSNKVTEKGKYVELRCDPISGHTALYWYRQSLGQGPEFLIYFQGTGAADDSGLPNDRFFAVRPEGSVSTLKIQRTERGDSAVYLCASSPGTGREQYFGPGTRLTVT.